The T cell receptor (beta chain) under discussion was sequenced for a study of blood T cell repertoires in COVID-19. Study at large: From the United States, Italy and Spain came samples of acute and convalescent COVID-19.

Authors' analysis steps: Cell counts per sample came from amplifying reference gene primers. Sequencing was performed with immunoSEQ multiplex PCR; in TCRdb, only in-frame clones are kept and a portion is missing. The V and J calls and the clone size are those of that table, but D and trimming were determined from the DNA. The table has about 23,000 clones, 90% to 95% seen once; the top ten hold about 4%. V was shortened by 2 bases and J by 6 bases, with 5 bases between the two germline ends. CDR3 length: 11 residues. Germline values: CDR1 MNHNS, CDR2 SASEGT. The genes are TRBV6-1 and TRBJ2-7; D is undetermined. The material sequenced was peripheral blood. The sequence was collected from a woman between 50 and 59 years old with active COVID-19. The DNA for the CDR3 is TGTGCCAGCAGTGAACTGAGCGAGCAGTACTTC. This codes for CASSELSEQYF.